This TCR beta chain was identified in a study of T cell changes during pregnancy in multiple sclerosis. The CDR3 covers 15 residues. The V end lost 2 bases, the J end lost 2 bases, and 12 bases lay between the germline ends. Germline CDR1 is SGDLS and CDR2 is YYNGEE. Only in-frame clones appear in the TCRdb table, and some are missing; sequencing was by immunoSEQ multiplex PCR. The sample records 69,000 or so clones, approximately 92% being singletons. Concerning this clone: Different DNA sequences within this sample yield the same CDR3.

The sequence came from a female donor with multiple sclerosis, enrolled in a pregnancy study. Sequences were derived from peripheral blood, sampled before pregnancy. This rearrangement joins TRBV9 to TRBJ2-3; D might be TRBD2 (5 bases). The CDR3 region has the DNA TGTGCCAGCAGCGTTGGGAGCGGCTACACAGATACGCAGTATTTT. It codes for CASSVGSGYTDTQYF.